A selection of T cell receptor beta chains follows, all from one sample in a study of cytomegalovirus exposure and HLA in healthy donors. Sequencing was performed with immunoSEQ multiplex PCR; in TCRdb, only in-frame clones are kept and a portion is missing. The sample includes about 120,000 clones, around 85% of them seen just once. The sample was PBMCs. The receptor source for this set is a woman under 40 in good health and CMV-seronegative. The CDR3 runs from the conserved cysteine through the conserved F or W. Fields, in order: D gene, J gene, clone size, V gene, CDR3 DNA, CDR3 protein. A D gene is named only where the DNA matches it firmly. Not every row has a clone size; where given, it reads once, few, many or a size class.

D: TRBD2; J: TRBJ2-7; size: .; V: TRBV19; DNA: TGTGCCAGTAGTATAGGGGGACTAGGTGCTTCGGTCGAGCAGTACTTC; CDR3: CASSIGGLGASVEQYF
D: .; J: TRBJ1-2; size: .; V: TRBV7-8; DNA: TGTGCCAGCAGCGCCCAGGGACTAAACTATGGCTACACCTTC; CDR3: CASSAQGLNYGYTF
D: .; J: TRBJ1-1; size: once; V: TRBV15; DNA: TGTGCCACCAGCAGAGATCCTTGGACAGCGAACACTGAAGCTTTCTTT; CDR3: CATSRDPWTANTEAFF
D: TRBD1; J: TRBJ2-5; size: .; V: TRBV27; DNA: TGTGCCACCGGGAGGGGACAGGGGAACCAAGAGACCCAGTACTTC; CDR3: CATGRGQGNQETQYF
D: TRBD1; J: TRBJ2-7; size: .; V: TRBV4-1; DNA: TGCGCCAGCAGCCAAGGACAGGGGGCGGCCTACGAGCAGTACTTC; CDR3: CASSQGQGAAYEQYF
D: TRBD1; J: TRBJ2-7; size: .; V: TRBV19; DNA: TGTGCCAGTAGTGCCCGGGACAGAAGCTCCTACGAGCAGTACTTC; CDR3: CASSARDRSSYEQYF
D: TRBD1; J: TRBJ2-6; size: .; V: TRBV15; DNA: TGTGCCACCAGCCCCCAGGGGGCCCCCTTTGCTGTGGCCAACGTCCTGACTTTC; CDR3: CATSPQGAPFAVANVLTF
D: TRBD1; J: TRBJ1-3; size: .; V: TRBV9; DNA: TGTGCCAGCGGCCCACGGGACAGGGGGAGCTCCATATATTTT; CDR3: CASGPRDRGSSIYF
D: .; J: TRBJ1-1; size: .; V: TRBV18; DNA: TGTGCCAGCTCCCCACCGGCGGGGACTACCACTGAAGCTTTCTTT; CDR3: CASSPPAGTTTEAFF
D: TRBD1; J: TRBJ1-2; size: .; V: TRBV6-5; DNA: TGTGCCAGCAGTTCCACAGGGGACTGGTACTATGGCTACACCTTC; CDR3: CASSSTGDWYYGYTF
D: TRBD1; J: TRBJ2-7; size: .; V: TRBV5-1; DNA: TGCGCCAGCAGCCCGGGACAGACCTACGAGCAGTACTTC; CDR3: CASSPGQTYEQYF
D: TRBD2; J: TRBJ2-7; size: .; V: TRBV7-2; DNA: TGTGCCAGCAGCTTAGCGGCTAGCGGGGGGGCCCCCTACGAGCAGTACTTC; CDR3: CASSLAASGGAPYEQYF
D: TRBD2; J: TRBJ2-3; size: .; V: TRBV7-2; DNA: TGTGCCAGCAGCTTAGCGCTACTAGCGGCTAGCACAGATACGCAGTATTTT; CDR3: CASSLALLAASTDTQYF
D: TRBD1; J: TRBJ2-3; size: .; V: TRBV7-9; DNA: TGTGCCAGCAGCTCGGGACAGGGGCTCCATACGCAGTATTTT; CDR3: CASSSGQGLHTQYF
D: .; J: TRBJ1-4; size: once; V: TRBV5-4; DNA: TGTGCCAGCAGCTTGGCCCCCCGAGCGAGTGAAAAACTGTTTTTT; CDR3: CASSLAPRASEKLFF
D: TRBD1; J: TRBJ2-7; size: .; V: TRBV27; DNA: TGTGCCAGCAGTCCACGGGACAGAGACTACGAGCAGTACTTC; CDR3: CASSPRDRDYEQYF
D: TRBD1; J: TRBJ1-2; size: .; V: TRBV9; DNA: TGTGCCAGCAGCGGGAGGAGGGACAGGGACCACTATGGCTACACCTTC; CDR3: CASSGRRDRDHYGYTF
D: .; J: TRBJ1-2; size: .; V: TRBV6-5; DNA: TGTGCCAGCAGTTACGGTGCCGGGACAACCTTAACAGGCTACACCTTC; CDR3: CASSYGAGTTLTGYTF
D: TRBD1; J: TRBJ1-5; size: .; V: TRBV19; DNA: TGTGCCAGTAGTATAGAGGGACAGGGGGATCAGCCCCAGCATTTT; CDR3: CASSIEGQGDQPQHF
D: .; J: TRBJ2-7; size: .; V: TRBV2; DNA: TGTGCCAGCAGTGGGCGGGGGCCTAGCTCCTACGAGCAGTACTTC; CDR3: CASSGRGPSSYEQYF
D: TRBD1; J: TRBJ2-1; size: .; V: TRBV18; DNA: TGTGCCAGCTCCCTTGGACAGGGGGTCTACAATGAGCAGTTCTTC; CDR3: CASSLGQGVYNEQFF
D: TRBD2; J: TRBJ2-5; size: .; V: TRBV4-1; DNA: TGCGCCAGCAGCCAAGGGGGAGCGGGGGGGCCCCGGCCGGAGACCCAGTACTTC; CDR3: CASSQGGAGGPRPETQYF
D: TRBD2; J: TRBJ2-2; size: .; V: TRBV9; DNA: TGTGCCAGCAGCCTAAGAGCGGGGTTGGGTACCGGGGAGCTGTTTTTT; CDR3: CASSLRAGLGTGELFF
D: .; J: TRBJ2-7; size: .; V: TRBV2; DNA: TGTGCCAGCAGTGAACAGCTAGTTTACGAGCAGTACTTC; CDR3: CASSEQLVYEQYF
D: TRBD1; J: TRBJ1-6; size: .; V: TRBV5-1; DNA: TGCGCCAGCAGAAATGGGACAGGGTATAATTCACCCCTCCACTTT; CDR3: CASRNGTGYNSPLHF